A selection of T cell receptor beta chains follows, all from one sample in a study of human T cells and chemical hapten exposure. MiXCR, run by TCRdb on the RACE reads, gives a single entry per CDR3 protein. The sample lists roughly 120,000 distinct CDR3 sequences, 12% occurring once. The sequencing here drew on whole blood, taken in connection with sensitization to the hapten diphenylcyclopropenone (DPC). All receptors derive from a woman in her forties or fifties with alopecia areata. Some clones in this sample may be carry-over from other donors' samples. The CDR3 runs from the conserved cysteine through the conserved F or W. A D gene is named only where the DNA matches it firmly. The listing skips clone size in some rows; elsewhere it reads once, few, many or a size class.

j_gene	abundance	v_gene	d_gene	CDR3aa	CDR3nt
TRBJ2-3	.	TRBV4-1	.	CASEDTQYF	TGCGCCAGCGAGGATACGCAGTATTTT
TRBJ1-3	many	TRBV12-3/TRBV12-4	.	CASSPGLLSGNTIYF	TGTGCCAGCAGCCCGGGACTGCTCTCTGGAAACACCATATATTTT
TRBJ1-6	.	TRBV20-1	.	CSARGGGRGYNSPLHF	TGCAGTGCTAGAGGGGGGGGACGGGGATATAATTCACCCCTCCACTTT
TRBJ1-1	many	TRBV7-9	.	CASRLSETYTEAFF	TGTGCCAGCAGGTTGTCGGAAACGTACACTGAAGCTTTCTTT
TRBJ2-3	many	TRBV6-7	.	CASGGSTDTQYF	TGTGCCAGCGGCGGTTCCACAGATACGCAGTATTTT
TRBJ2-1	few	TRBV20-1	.	CSAIPGTIMNEQFF	TGCAGTGCTATCCCCGGGACAATAATGAATGAGCAGTTCTTC
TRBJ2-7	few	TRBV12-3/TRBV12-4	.	CASSLGVPDTYEQYF	TGTGCCAGCAGCCTGGGGGTACCCGACACTTACGAGCAGTACTTC
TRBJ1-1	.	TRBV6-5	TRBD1	CASTMTGGTEAFF	TGTGCCAGCACTATGACAGGGGGGACTGAAGCTTTCTTT
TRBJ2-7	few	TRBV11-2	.	CASSFIAGSRTLEQYF	TGTGCCAGCAGCTTCATAGCCGGGTCCCGTACTCTCGAGCAGTACTTC
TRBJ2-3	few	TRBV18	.	CASSPGAGDTQYF	TGTGCCAGCTCCCCCGGGGCGGGGGATACGCAGTATTTT
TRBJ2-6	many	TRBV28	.	CASSWYGGANVLTF	TGTGCCAGCAGTTGGTACGGCGGGGCCAACGTCCTGACTTTC
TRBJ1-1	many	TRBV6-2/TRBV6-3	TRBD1	CACGQGVTEAFF	TGTGCCTGCGGACAGGGGGTTACTGAAGCTTTCTTT
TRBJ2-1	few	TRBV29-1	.	CSVLSEPYNEQFF	TGCAGCGTCCTGTCCGAGCCCTACAATGAGCAGTTCTTC
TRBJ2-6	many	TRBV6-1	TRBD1	CASTGQGSGANVLTF	TGTGCCAGCACGGGACAGGGATCTGGGGCCAACGTCCTGACTTTC
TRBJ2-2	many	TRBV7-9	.	CASRFYHINTGELFF	TGTGCCAGCAGATTCTACCACATAAACACCGGGGAGCTGTTTTTT
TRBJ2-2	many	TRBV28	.	CASSLQGIGELFF	TGTGCCAGCAGTTTACAGGGAATCGGGGAGCTGTTTTTT
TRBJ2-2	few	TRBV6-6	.	CASREQGGTGGELFF	TGTGCCAGCCGAGAGCAGGGGGGTACCGGCGGGGAGCTGTTTTTT
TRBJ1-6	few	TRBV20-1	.	CSAGGPNSPLHF	TGCAGTGCCGGGGGGCCTAATTCACCCCTCCACTTT
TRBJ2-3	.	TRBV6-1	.	CASKWEVLGDTQYF	TGTGCCAGCAAGTGGGAGGTTCTAGGGGATACGCAGTATTTT
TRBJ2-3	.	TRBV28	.	CASRQDPDTQYF	TGTGCCAGCAGGCAGGACCCAGATACGCAGTATTTT
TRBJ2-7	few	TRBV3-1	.	CASSQAMEQYF	TGTGCCAGCAGCCAGGCTATGGAGCAGTACTTC
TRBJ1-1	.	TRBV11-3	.	CASSIGQTTEAFF	TGTGCCAGCAGCATAGGACAGACCACTGAAGCTTTCTTT
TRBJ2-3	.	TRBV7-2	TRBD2	CASSTSETDTQYF	TGTGCCAGCAGCACTAGCGAGACAGATACGCAGTATTTT
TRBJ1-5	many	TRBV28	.	CASSTTSVAQHF	TGTGCCAGCAGTACCACATCAGTCGCCCAGCATTTT
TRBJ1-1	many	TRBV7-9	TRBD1	CASSSNTGVTEAFF	TGTGCCAGCAGCTCTAACACAGGGGTGACTGAAGCTTTCTTT
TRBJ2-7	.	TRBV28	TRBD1	CASSLSGTGMYEQYF	TGTGCCAGCAGTTTAAGTGGGACAGGGATGTACGAGCAGTACTTC
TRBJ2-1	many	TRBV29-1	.	CSVEDLEGSYNEQFF	TGCAGCGTTGAAGATCTCGAGGGTTCCTACAATGAGCAGTTCTTC
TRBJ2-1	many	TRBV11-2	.	CASSFYGLYNEQFF	TGTGCCAGCAGCTTTTACGGGTTATACAATGAGCAGTTCTTC
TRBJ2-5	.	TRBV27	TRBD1	CASSLSWGQGIGETQYF	TGTGCCAGCAGTTTAAGTTGGGGACAGGGGATTGGCGAGACCCAGTACTTC
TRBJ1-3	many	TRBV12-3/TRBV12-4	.	CASSINGGNTIYF	TGTGCCAGCAGTATTAACGGAGGAAACACCATATATTTT
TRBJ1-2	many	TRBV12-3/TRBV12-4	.	CASRPTSGAYGYTF	TGTGCCAGCAGACCAACCTCAGGCGCCTATGGCTACACCTTC
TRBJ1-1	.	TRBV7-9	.	CASKLILEAFF	TGTGCCAGCAAACTAATCCTCGAAGCTTTCTTT
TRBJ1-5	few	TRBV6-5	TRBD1	CASSLQGAAQPQHF	TGTGCCAGCAGTTTGCAGGGGGCCGCTCAGCCCCAGCATTTT
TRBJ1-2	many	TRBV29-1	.	CSVGQEVNYGYTF	TGCAGCGTTGGCCAGGAGGTTAACTATGGCTACACCTTC
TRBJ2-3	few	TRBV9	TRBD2	CASSAGLAPDTQYF	TGTGCCAGCAGCGCTGGACTAGCTCCAGATACGCAGTATTTT
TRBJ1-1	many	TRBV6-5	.	CASSYTPGSNTEAFF	TGTGCCAGCAGTTACACCCCCGGGTCTAACACTGAAGCTTTCTTT
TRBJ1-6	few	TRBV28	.	CASIRSGASYNSPLHF	TGTGCCAGCATACGTTCCGGGGCCTCCTATAATTCACCCCTCCACTTT
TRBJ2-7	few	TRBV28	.	CASTTFVAYEQYF	TGTGCCAGCACAACCTTTGTAGCCTACGAGCAGTACTTC
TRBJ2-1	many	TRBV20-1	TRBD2	CSAGIHSSGRVREQFF	TGCAGTGCTGGCATTCACTCTAGCGGGAGAGTGCGGGAGCAGTTCTTC
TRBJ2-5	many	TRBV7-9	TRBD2	CASSFGTSGRTRETQYF	TGTGCCAGCAGCTTTGGGACTAGCGGGAGGACTAGGGAGACCCAGTACTTC
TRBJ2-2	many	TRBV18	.	CASSPLQSRHTGELFF	TGTGCCAGCTCACCACTACAGAGTCGACACACCGGGGAGCTGTTTTTT
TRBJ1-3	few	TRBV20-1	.	CSARSAGNTIYF	TGCAGTGCTAGATCGGCCGGAAACACCATATATTTT
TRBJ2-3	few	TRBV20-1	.	CSAWGTDTQYF	TGCAGTGCCTGGGGCACAGATACGCAGTATTTT
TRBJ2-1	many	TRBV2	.	CAGKDGGPSYNEQFF	TGTGCCGGAAAAGATGGAGGGCCCTCTTACAATGAGCAGTTCTTC
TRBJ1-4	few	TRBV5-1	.	CASTPQNPTNEKLFF	TGCGCCAGTACGCCCCAGAACCCAACTAATGAAAAACTGTTTTTT
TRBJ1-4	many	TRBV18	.	CASSFNRATTNEKLFF	TGTGCCAGCTCATTCAACAGGGCTACAACTAATGAAAAACTGTTTTTT
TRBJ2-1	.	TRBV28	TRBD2	CASQAGPSHNEQFF	TGTGCCAGCCAAGCGGGACCGTCCCACAATGAGCAGTTCTTC
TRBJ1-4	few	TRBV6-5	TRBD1	CASRQTGRNEKLFF	TGTGCCAGCAGGCAGACAGGGAGAAATGAAAAACTGTTTTTT
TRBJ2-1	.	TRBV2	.	CAEAVELYNEQFF	TGTGCCGAGGCGGTAGAGCTTTACAATGAGCAGTTCTTC
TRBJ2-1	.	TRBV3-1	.	CASSQKTPLPFQGSYNEQFF	TGTGCCAGCAGCCAAAAGACCCCACTGCCGTTTCAAGGATCCTACAATGAGCAGTTCTTC
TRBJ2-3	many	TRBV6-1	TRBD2	CASSGTSGGGYTQYF	TGTGCCAGCAGTGGGACTAGCGGTGGGGGTTATACGCAGTATTTT
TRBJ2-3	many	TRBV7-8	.	CASSHGDTQYF	TGTGCCAGCAGCCATGGAGATACGCAGTATTTT
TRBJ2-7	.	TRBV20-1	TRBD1	CSAREGQNEQYF	TGCAGTGCTAGAGAGGGACAGAACGAGCAGTACTTC
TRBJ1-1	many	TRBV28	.	CASSIPGQNTEAFF	TGTGCCAGCAGTATTCCAGGGCAGAACACTGAAGCTTTCTTT
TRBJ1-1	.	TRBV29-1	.	CSVGQIYTEAFF	TGCAGCGTTGGGCAGATTTACACTGAAGCTTTCTTT
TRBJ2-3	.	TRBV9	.	CASSARGSTDTQYF	TGTGCCAGCAGCGCGCGGGGCTCCACAGATACGCAGTATTTT
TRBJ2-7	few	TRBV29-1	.	CSVERGSYEQYF	TGCAGCGTTGAACGGGGGTCCTACGAGCAGTACTTC
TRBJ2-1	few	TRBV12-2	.	CASARMTGQTPYNEQFF	TGTGCAAGTGCCCGGATGACAGGGCAGACCCCCTACAATGAGCAGTTCTTC
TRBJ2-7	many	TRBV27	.	CASSTQGVLSYEQYF	TGTGCCAGCAGCACACAGGGCGTACTCTCCTACGAGCAGTACTTC
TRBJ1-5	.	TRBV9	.	CASSVGRQKGPQHF	TGTGCCAGCAGCGTAGGGAGACAAAAGGGGCCCCAGCATTTT